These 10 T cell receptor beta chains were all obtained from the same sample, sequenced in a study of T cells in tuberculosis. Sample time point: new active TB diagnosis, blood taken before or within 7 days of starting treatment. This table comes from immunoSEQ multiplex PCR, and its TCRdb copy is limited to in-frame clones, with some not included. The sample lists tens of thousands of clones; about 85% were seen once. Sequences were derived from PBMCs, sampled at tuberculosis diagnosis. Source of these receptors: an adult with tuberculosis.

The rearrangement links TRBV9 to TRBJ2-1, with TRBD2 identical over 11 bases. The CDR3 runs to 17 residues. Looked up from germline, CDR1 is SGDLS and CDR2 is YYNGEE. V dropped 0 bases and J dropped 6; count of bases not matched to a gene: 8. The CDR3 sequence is CASSVATSGKRGNEQFF. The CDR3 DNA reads TGTGCCAGCAGCGTAGCGACTAGCGGGAAACGCGGCAATGAGCAGTTCTTC.

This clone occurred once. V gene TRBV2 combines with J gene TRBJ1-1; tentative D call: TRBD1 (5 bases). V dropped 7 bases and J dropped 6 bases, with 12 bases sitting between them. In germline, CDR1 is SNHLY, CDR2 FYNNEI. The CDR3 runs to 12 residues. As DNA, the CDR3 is TGTGCCAGCAAATGGGGCGGTTCTGAAGCTTTCTTT. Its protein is CASKWGGSEAFF.

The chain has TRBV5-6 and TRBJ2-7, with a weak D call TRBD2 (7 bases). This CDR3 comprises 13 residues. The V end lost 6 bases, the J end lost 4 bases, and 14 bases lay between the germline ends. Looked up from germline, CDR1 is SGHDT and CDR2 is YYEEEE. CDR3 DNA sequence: TGTGCCAGCATCGGGGGGCGGGAGTACGAGCAGTACTTC. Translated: CASIGGREYEQYF.

In DNA form, the CDR3 reads TGTGCCAGCAGTCAAGAGATGAACACTGAAGCTTTCTTT. Encoded protein: CASSQEMNTEAFF. V usage is TRBV7-3 and J usage is TRBJ1-1; D is uncertain. Germline lookup yields CDR1 SGHTA and CDR2 FQGTGA. Trimming pared 6 bases from V and 0 bases from J, leaving 8 bases between. The CDR3 sequence is 13 residues long.

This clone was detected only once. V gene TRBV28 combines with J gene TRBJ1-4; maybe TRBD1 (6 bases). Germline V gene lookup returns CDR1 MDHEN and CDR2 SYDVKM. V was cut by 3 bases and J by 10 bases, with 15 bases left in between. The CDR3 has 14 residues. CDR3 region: CASSLVAGDGKLFF. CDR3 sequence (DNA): TGTGCCAGCAGTTTGGTCGCAGGGGATGGAAAACTGTTTTTT.

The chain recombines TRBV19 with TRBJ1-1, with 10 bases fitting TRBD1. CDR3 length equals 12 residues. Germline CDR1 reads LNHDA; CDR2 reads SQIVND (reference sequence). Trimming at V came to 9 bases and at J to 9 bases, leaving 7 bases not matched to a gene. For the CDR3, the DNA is TGTGCCAGCATGGGGACAGGGGTACAAGCTTTCTTT. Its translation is CASMGTGVQAFF. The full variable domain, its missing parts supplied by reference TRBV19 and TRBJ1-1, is DGGITQSPKYLFRKEGQNVTLSCEQNLNHDAMYWYRQDPGQGLRLIYYSQIVNDFQKGDIAEGYSVSREKKESFPLTVTSAQKNPTAFYLCASMGTGVQAFFGQGTRLTVV.

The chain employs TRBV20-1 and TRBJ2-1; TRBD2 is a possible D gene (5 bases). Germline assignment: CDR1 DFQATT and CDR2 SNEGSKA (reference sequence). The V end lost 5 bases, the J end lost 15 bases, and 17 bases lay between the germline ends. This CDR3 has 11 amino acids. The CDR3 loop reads CSASPAAGTFF. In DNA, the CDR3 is TGCAGTGCTTCCCCCGCGGCGGGTACGTTCTTC.

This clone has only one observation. CDR3 sequence reads: CASSDSTSGRNTGELFF. The CDR3 DNA follows: TGTGCCAGCAGTGACTCCACTAGCGGGAGAAACACCGGGGAGCTGTTTTTT. The chain couples TRBV2 to TRBJ2-2; 11 nucleotides align to TRBD2. The CDR3 extends over 17 amino acids. V lost 3 bases to trimming and J lost 2 bases; unmatched junction nucleotides: 5. Looked up from germline, CDR1 is SNHLY and CDR2 is FYNNEI.

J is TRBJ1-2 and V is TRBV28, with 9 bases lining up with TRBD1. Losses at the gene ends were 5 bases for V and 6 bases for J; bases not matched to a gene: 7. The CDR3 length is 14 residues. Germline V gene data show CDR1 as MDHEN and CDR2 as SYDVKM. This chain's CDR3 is CASSLEQGAHGYTF. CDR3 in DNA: TGTGCCAGCAGTCTAGAACAGGGGGCCCATGGCTACACCTTC.

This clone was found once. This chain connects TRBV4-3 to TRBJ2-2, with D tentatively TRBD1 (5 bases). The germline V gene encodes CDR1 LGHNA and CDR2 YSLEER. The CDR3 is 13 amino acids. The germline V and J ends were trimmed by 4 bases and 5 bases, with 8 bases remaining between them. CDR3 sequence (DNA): TGCGCCAGCAGCCTCAGGGAAACCGGGGAGCTGTTTTTT. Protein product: CASSLRETGELFF.